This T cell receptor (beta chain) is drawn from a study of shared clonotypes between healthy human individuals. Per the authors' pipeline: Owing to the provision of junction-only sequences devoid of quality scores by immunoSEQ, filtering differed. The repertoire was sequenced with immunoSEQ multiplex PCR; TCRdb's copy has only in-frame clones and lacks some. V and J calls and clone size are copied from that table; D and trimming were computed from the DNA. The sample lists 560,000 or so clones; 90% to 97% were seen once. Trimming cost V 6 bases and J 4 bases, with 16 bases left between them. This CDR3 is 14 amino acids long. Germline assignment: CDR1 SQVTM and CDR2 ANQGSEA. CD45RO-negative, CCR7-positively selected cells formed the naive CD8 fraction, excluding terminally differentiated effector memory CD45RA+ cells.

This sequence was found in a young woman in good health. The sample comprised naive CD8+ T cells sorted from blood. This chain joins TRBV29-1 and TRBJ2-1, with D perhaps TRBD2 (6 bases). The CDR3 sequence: CSVDGTGEYNEQFF. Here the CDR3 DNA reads TGCAGCGTGGACGGGACTGGGGAATACAATGAGCAGTTCTTC.